The 21 T cell receptor beta chains reported below all come from one sample, sequenced in a study of low-dose radiotherapy and immunotherapy resistance in tumors. Primers targeting TRAV and TRBV primed first-strand cDNA, covering alpha and beta chains. It was with a constant-region primer and a V-primer adapter that TCRs were amplified over approximately 18 PCR cycles. TCRdb re-called the reads with MiXCR, one entry per CDR3 protein. The sample shows 80,000 or so distinct CDR3 sequences, about a sixth of them seen only once. Regarding time point: after trial treatment. The treatment is: LDRT plus nivolumab, ipilimumab, low-dose cyclophosphamide and aspirin (RACIN trial). Sequenced here: PBMCs, sampled after low-dose radiotherapy plus immunotherapy. The receptors here all came from a male donor with prostate cancer.

The V gene is TRBV20-1, the J gene TRBJ2-7; perhaps TRBD1 as D (6 bases). The length of the CDR3 is 13 residues. Per germline, CDR1 DFQATT and CDR2 SNEGSKA (reference sequence). Deletions cut 0 bases from V and 3 bases from J, with 9 bases between. The CDR3 sequence: CSARDTGHYEQYF. The CDR3 DNA sequence: TGCAGTGCTAGAGATACGGGACACTACGAGCAGTACTTC.

The sample holds many counts of this clonotype. The chain joins TRBV2 to TRBJ2-5, with D possibly TRBD1 on 5 matching bases. The germline V gene has CDR1 SNHLY and CDR2 FYNNEI. This CDR3 region has 12 residues. V lost 7 bases and J 4 bases, leaving 10 bases between the germline ends. The CDR3 bases are TGTGCCAGCAATCCCCAGGGAGAGACCCAGTACTTC. Protein sequence: CASNPQGETQYF.

The chain joins TRBV7-2 to TRBJ2-1, with TRBD1 matching over 8 bases. This CDR3 region has 16 residues. V lost 5 bases and J lost 5; bases outside the gene matches: 11. Germline-derived CDR1 and CDR2 are SGHTA and FQGNSA. The CDR3 is CASSPFLNRGNNEQFF. Here the CDR3 DNA reads TGTGCCAGCAGCCCATTTCTGAACAGGGGGAACAATGAGCAGTTCTTC.

This clonotype was seen ten or more times. The V and J genes are TRBV5-1 and TRBJ2-7; 7 bases are a match to TRBD2. The germline CDR1 and CDR2 sequences are SGHRS and YFSETQ. Losses at the gene ends were 0 bases for V and 3 bases for J; bases not matched to a gene: 6. CDR3 length: 15 amino acids. The CDR3: CASSLVPGLVYEQYF. The CDR3 nucleotides read TGCGCCAGCAGCTTGGTACCTGGACTAGTCTACGAGCAGTACTTC. Combining the CDR3 with reference TRBV5-1 and TRBJ2-7 gives the whole variable domain KAGVTQTPRYLIKTRGQQVTLSCSPISGHRSVSWYQQTPGQGLQFLFEYFSETQRNKGNFPGRFSGRQFSNSRSEMNVSTLELGDSALYLCASSLVPGLVYEQYFGPGTRLTVT.

This chain links TRBV19 with TRBJ1-5; a possible D gene is TRBD1 (5 bases). V lost 3 bases and J lost 2, with 17 bases in between. This CDR3 region has 17 residues. CDR1 is LNHDA, CDR2 SQIVND, per germline (reference sequence). CDR3 bases: TGTGCCAGTAGTATGCGAGAGGGGATGTATGGCAATCAGCCCCAGCATTTT. Its protein is CASSMREGMYGNQPQHF.

This clonotype was seen many times. The J gene is TRBJ2-1, the V gene TRBV6-6, with D uncertain. Germline V lookup: CDR1 MNHNY, CDR2 SVGAGI (reference sequence). This CDR3 contains 16 residues. V shed 6 bases and J shed 4 bases, with 19 bases lying between them. The CDR3 loop reads CASSLGSFSFYNEQFF. The DNA for the CDR3 is TGTGCCAGCAGCCTCGGGTCCTTTTCCTTTTACAATGAGCAGTTCTTC.

This clonotype has only a few counts. The V and J genes are TRBV28 and TRBJ1-4, with D perhaps TRBD1 (6 bases). The V end lost 5 bases, the J end lost 0 bases, and 10 bases lay between the germline ends. CDR3 size: 15 residues. The germline gives CDR1 MDHEN, CDR2 SYDVKM. The DNA for the CDR3 is TGTGCCAGCAGTGCCTCAGGGGCAACTAATGAAAAACTGTTTTTT. It specifies CASSASGATNEKLFF.

This chain connects TRBV4-3 to TRBJ1-2, with a weak D call TRBD1 (5 bases). Germline V gives CDR1 LGHNA, CDR2 YSLEER. Trimming took off 2 bases at V and 4 bases at J, with 14 bases between the two ends. This CDR3 is 15 amino acids long. CDR3 region: CASSQIDKGLYGYTF. CDR3 nucleotides: TGCGCCAGCAGCCAAATAGACAAGGGGCTCTATGGCTACACCTTC.

To note about this clonotype: A far larger clone is just one base off, so this is likely a read error. The gene calls are TRBV6-1 and TRBJ2-6; a possible D gene is TRBD1 (7 bases). From germline, CDR1 is MNHNS and CDR2 SASEGT. This CDR3 comprises 19 residues. The CDR3 protein is CASSHIRGTVSSGADVLTF. DNA of the CDR3: TGTGCCAGCAGTCACATCCGCGGGACAGTTAGCTCTGGGGCCGACGTCCTGACTTTC.

At least ten counts were recorded for this clonotype. CDR3 region: CASSPFVTDTQYF. Here the CDR3 DNA reads TGTGCCAGCAGCCCCTTCGTCACAGATACGCAGTATTTT. This chain joins TRBV9 and TRBJ2-3; D ambiguous. This CDR3 spans 13 amino acids. Germline V gene sequence: CDR1 SGDLS, CDR2 YYNGEE. V was pared by 4 bases and J by 2 bases, with 8 bases between.

This clonotype was seen ten or more times. The rearrangement uses TRBV27 and TRBJ2-1, with unresolved D. Germline-derived CDR1 and CDR2 are MNHEY and SMNVEV (reference sequence). This CDR3 is 13 amino acids long. Trimming cost V 5 bases and J 10 bases, with 15 bases left between them. The CDR3 bases are TGTGCCAGCAGTCCCTACCGTCCCGTGGAGCAGTTCTTC. Translating gives CASSPYRPVEQFF.

This rearrangement joins TRBV12-3 or TRBV12-4 to TRBJ2-1; 7 nucleotides agree with TRBD2. This CDR3 has 15 residues. V was pared by 6 bases and J by 4 bases, with 9 bases of the junction left unmatched. Written as DNA, the CDR3 is TGTGCCAGCAGCCCCCAGACGGGAGGTTACAATGAGCAGTTCTTC. Protein product: CASSPQTGGYNEQFF.

This clonotype was picked up many times. This sequence joins TRBV2 and TRBJ2-2; 8 positions agree with TRBD1. Germline V gives CDR1 SNHLY, CDR2 FYNNEI. The CDR3 sequence is 14 residues long. V lost 6 bases and J lost 4; bases outside the gene matches: 4. The CDR3 is CASSRGLGTGELFF. The CDR3 region has the DNA TGTGCCAGCAGCAGGGGGCTTGGCACCGGGGAGCTGTTTTTT.

This chain links TRBV2 with TRBJ2-5; 11 nucleotides match TRBD2. With V trimmed by 5 bases and J by 3 bases, 5 bases remained unmatched. The germline V gene has CDR1 SNHLY and CDR2 FYNNEI. The CDR3 is 15 amino acids. The CDR3 nucleotides read TGTGCCAGCAGTAAGGGACTAGCGGAAAAAGAGACCCAGTACTTC. Translated: CASSKGLAEKETQYF. Based on the CDR3 plus reference TRBV2 and TRBJ2-5, the full variable domain is EPEVTQTPSHQVTQMGQEVILRCVPISNHLYFYWYRQILGQKVEFLVSFYNNEISEKSEIFDDQFSVERPDGSNFTLKIRSTKLEDSAMYFCASSKGLAEKETQYFGPGTRLLVL.

This clonotype was picked up many times. The chain joins TRBV12-5 to TRBJ2-3, with 10 bases matching TRBD1. Germline trimming cut 10 bases from V and 3 bases from J; bases unmatched to any gene: 4. Germline loops: CDR1 LGHNT, CDR2 FRNRAP. This CDR3 has 13 amino acids. The CDR3 nucleotides read TGTGCTACCGGACAGGGGGGGACAGATACGCAGTATTTT. It encodes CATGQGGTDTQYF.

This clonotype was seen at least ten times. This chain links TRBV28 with TRBJ2-4; no definite D call. Trimming pared 3 bases from V and 6 bases from J, leaving 6 bases between. Germline V gene lookup returns CDR1 MDHEN and CDR2 SYDVKM. The CDR3 length is 12 residues. In nucleotides, the CDR3 is TGTGCCAGCAGTTTGGCCCTAAACATTCAGTACTTC. This encodes CASSLALNIQYF.

In its sample, this clonotype was seen many times. This chain's CDR3 is CASSLEGGNQPQHF. The CDR3 bases are TGTGCCAGCAGCTTGGAAGGTGGCAATCAGCCCCAGCATTTT. The V and J genes are TRBV7-2 and TRBJ1-5; D not resolved. The CDR3 is made up of 14 amino acids. CDR1 is SGHTA and CDR2 is FQGNSA in the germline V gene. V was cut by 3 bases and J by 2 bases, with 8 bases left in between.

At least ten counts were recorded for this clonotype. The rearrangement joins TRBV7-2 to TRBJ2-7, with D possibly matching TRBD1 (5 bases). With 3 bases removed from V and 6 bases from J, the gap between germline ends came to 9 bases. Germline-derived CDR1 and CDR2 are SGHTA and FQGNSA. The CDR3 consists of 12 residues. DNA of the CDR3: TGTGCCAGCAGCTTTAGAGACAGCGAGCAGTACTTC. Protein sequence: CASSFRDSEQYF.

This clonotype came up many times. The chain carries TRBV28 and TRBJ2-7; D not certain. This CDR3 comprises 13 residues. The germline V and J ends were trimmed by 6 bases and 6 bases, with 15 bases remaining between them. Germline V CDR1 and CDR2: MDHEN, SYDVKM. The CDR3 is CASSRPQDGEQYF. DNA of the CDR3: TGTGCCAGCAGCCGCCCCCAGGACGGCGAGCAGTACTTC. The full variable domain, in which reference TRBV28 and TRBJ2-7 provide the parts outside the CDR3, is DVKVTQSSRYLVKRTGEKVFLECVQDMDHENMFWYRQDPGLGLRLIYFSYDVKMKEKGDIPEGYSVSREKKERFSLILESASTNQTSMYLCASSRPQDGEQYFGPGTRLTVT.

Ten or more counts support this clonotype. The rearrangement uses TRBV19 and TRBJ2-2; 8 bases are a match to TRBD1. This CDR3 is 13 amino acids long. V was pared by 9 bases and J by 4 bases, with 4 bases of the junction left unmatched. The germline gives CDR1 LNHDA, CDR2 SQIVND (reference sequence). CDR3 in amino acids: CASKDRATGELFF. In nucleotides, the CDR3 is TGTGCCAGCAAGGACAGGGCCACCGGGGAGCTGTTTTTT.

This clonotype was counted once. A far more abundant clone sits one base away, making this likely a read error. CDR3 sequence: CASRDRVYGYTF. The CDR3 DNA reads TGTGCCAGCCGGGACAGGGTTTATGGCTACACCTTC. The chain uses TRBV28 and TRBJ1-2, with TRBD1 matching 9 bases. With V trimmed by 8 bases and J by 5 bases, 3 bases remained unmatched. The CDR3 runs 12 residues. Germline lookup yields CDR1 MDHEN and CDR2 SYDVKM.